Listed below are T cell receptor beta chains from one sample, sequenced in a study of CD8 T cells in Susac syndrome. TCRdb independently ran MiXCR on the immunoSEQ multiplex PCR reads; one entry per CDR3 protein. The table lists about 60,000 distinct CDR3 sequences, over 85% of them singletons. Source material: CD8+ T cells from PBMCs. The receptors come from a human donor in good health. CDR3s include the opening cysteine and the closing phenylalanine or tryptophan. Fields, in order: V gene, J gene, clone size, D gene, CDR3 DNA, CDR3 protein. D genes are given only for firm matches. Clone sizes are given selectively: once, few, many, or a class where the clone is expanded.

v_call: TRBV24-1; j_call: TRBJ1-5; clone_size: -; d_call: -; cdr3_nt: TGTGCCACCAGAGCCACGGACCGACGATTTGGCAATCAGCCCCAGCATTTT; cdr3_aa: CATRATDRRFGNQPQHF
v_call: TRBV27; j_call: TRBJ2-1; clone_size: -; d_call: -; cdr3_nt: TGTGCCAGCAGACTCTCGGACTCAACCTCCTACAATGAGCAGTTCTTC; cdr3_aa: CASRLSDSTSYNEQFF
v_call: TRBV6-1; j_call: TRBJ2-5; clone_size: -; d_call: -; cdr3_nt: TGTGCCAGCAGGGAGTTAGGCCAAGAGACCCAGTACTTC; cdr3_aa: CASRELGQETQYF
v_call: TRBV5-1; j_call: TRBJ2-2; clone_size: few; d_call: -; cdr3_nt: TGCGCCAGCAGCATCTTAGGGACCAACACCGGGGAGCTGTTTTTT; cdr3_aa: CASSILGTNTGELFF
v_call: TRBV27; j_call: TRBJ2-3; clone_size: -; d_call: -; cdr3_nt: TGTGCCAGCAGTCCCGACGAACGGGGGTACACAGATACGCAGTATTTT; cdr3_aa: CASSPDERGYTDTQYF
v_call: TRBV5-4; j_call: TRBJ1-2; clone_size: -; d_call: TRBD1; cdr3_nt: TGTGCCAGCAACCCAAAACCCAGGGGGACAGCCTATGGCTACACCTTC; cdr3_aa: CASNPKPRGTAYGYTF
v_call: TRBV25-1; j_call: TRBJ2-3; clone_size: -; d_call: -; cdr3_nt: TGTGCCAGCAGTGAAGTCGGCACAGATACGCAGTATTTT; cdr3_aa: CASSEVGTDTQYF
v_call: TRBV27; j_call: TRBJ2-3; clone_size: -; d_call: -; cdr3_nt: TGTGCCAGCAGTTTATTATTAGCGATTGGCACAGATACGCAGTATTTT; cdr3_aa: CASSLLLAIGTDTQYF
v_call: TRBV7-9; j_call: TRBJ1-1; clone_size: -; d_call: -; cdr3_nt: TGTGCCAGCAGCCCCGGACACGGGGGTTCGCGCCTCACTGAAGCTTTCTTT; cdr3_aa: CASSPGHGGSRLTEAFF
v_call: TRBV9; j_call: TRBJ2-3; clone_size: once; d_call: -; cdr3_nt: TGTGCCAGCAGCGTAGCCTCGGGCCGCGCGCAGTATTTT; cdr3_aa: CASSVASGRAQYF
v_call: TRBV12-3/TRBV12-4; j_call: TRBJ1-2; clone_size: -; d_call: -; cdr3_nt: TGTGCCACCCAACAGGGTTCTATTGGCTACACCTTC; cdr3_aa: CATQQGSIGYTF
v_call: TRBV2; j_call: TRBJ1-6; clone_size: -; d_call: TRBD1; cdr3_nt: TGTGCCAGCAGCACCGGGACAGGGGGCTCATATAATTCACCCCTCCACTTT; cdr3_aa: CASSTGTGGSYNSPLHF
v_call: TRBV29-1; j_call: TRBJ2-7; clone_size: -; d_call: -; cdr3_nt: TGCAGCGTTGTGCAGAGTGAGCAGTACTTC; cdr3_aa: CSVVQSEQYF
v_call: TRBV5-5; j_call: TRBJ1-6; clone_size: -; d_call: TRBD1; cdr3_nt: TGTGCCAGCAGTCCCGGGACAGGGGGCAGTTCACCCCTCCACTTT; cdr3_aa: CASSPGTGGSSPLHF
v_call: TRBV21-1; j_call: TRBJ1-6; clone_size: -; d_call: -; cdr3_nt: TGTGCCAGCAGCAAAGCGGGGTCACCCCTCCACTTT; cdr3_aa: CASSKAGSPLHF
v_call: TRBV11-2; j_call: TRBJ1-1; clone_size: -; d_call: TRBD1; cdr3_nt: TGTGCCAGCAGCTTAGAGGCAGGGGGAAGGACTGAAGCTTTCTTT; cdr3_aa: CASSLEAGGRTEAFF
v_call: TRBV5-1; j_call: TRBJ2-7; clone_size: -; d_call: -; cdr3_nt: TGCGCCAGCAGCTTGGAGGGGTTCAGACCCTACGAGCAGTACTTC; cdr3_aa: CASSLEGFRPYEQYF
v_call: TRBV29-1; j_call: TRBJ2-7; clone_size: -; d_call: TRBD1; cdr3_nt: TGCAGCGTTGAGGCGGACAGGGTGGACGAGCAGTACTTC; cdr3_aa: CSVEADRVDEQYF
v_call: TRBV4-3; j_call: TRBJ1-2; clone_size: -; d_call: -; cdr3_nt: TGCGCCAGCAGCCAAGTCTTGGGTCAGCCGTCGTTTGGCTACACCTTC; cdr3_aa: CASSQVLGQPSFGYTF
v_call: TRBV4-1; j_call: TRBJ2-3; clone_size: -; d_call: -; cdr3_nt: TGCGCCAGCAGCCAAGAAAGTAATGGGCTTTGGCCAGATACGCAGTATTTT; cdr3_aa: CASSQESNGLWPDTQYF
v_call: TRBV7-2; j_call: TRBJ2-2; clone_size: -; d_call: -; cdr3_nt: TGTGCCAGCAGCCCAGTCGCCCTCACGACAGCCCCCGGGGAGCTGTTTTTT; cdr3_aa: CASSPVALTTAPGELFF
v_call: TRBV4-2; j_call: TRBJ1-3; clone_size: -; d_call: -; cdr3_nt: TGTGCCAGCAGCCAAATTAGAGAAAACACCATATATTTT; cdr3_aa: CASSQIRENTIYF
v_call: TRBV4-1; j_call: TRBJ1-6; clone_size: -; d_call: TRBD1; cdr3_nt: TGCGCCAGCAGCCACAATCACCACGCCCGGGACAGGGGTATTGGGTCCTATAATTCACCCCTCCACTTT; cdr3_aa: CASSHNHHARDRGIGSYNSPLHF
v_call: TRBV28; j_call: TRBJ2-3; clone_size: -; d_call: -; cdr3_nt: TGTGCCAGCAGTTTTCTTTCGGGGACAGATACGCAGTATTTT; cdr3_aa: CASSFLSGTDTQYF
v_call: TRBV18; j_call: TRBJ1-6; clone_size: -; d_call: TRBD1; cdr3_nt: TGTGCCAGCTCACAACGACCGGGACAGGGGATCACCTATAATTCACCCCTCCACTTT; cdr3_aa: CASSQRPGQGITYNSPLHF
v_call: TRBV10-2; j_call: TRBJ2-2; clone_size: once; d_call: -; cdr3_nt: TGCGCCAGCAGTGTAATCTCGACTAGTCCCACCGGGGAGCTGTTTTTT; cdr3_aa: CASSVISTSPTGELFF
v_call: TRBV9; j_call: TRBJ2-7; clone_size: -; d_call: TRBD2; cdr3_nt: TGTGCCAGCAGCGGAGAAGGGCTAGCGGACTCCTACGAGCAGTACTTC; cdr3_aa: CASSGEGLADSYEQYF
v_call: TRBV7-9; j_call: TRBJ1-1; clone_size: -; d_call: -; cdr3_nt: TGTGCCAGCAGCTTATCGACGGGCAATGAAGCTTTCTTT; cdr3_aa: CASSLSTGNEAFF
v_call: TRBV7-9; j_call: TRBJ2-7; clone_size: few; d_call: -; cdr3_nt: TGTGCCAGCACCAACCCTAACAGAACCTACGAGCAGTACTTC; cdr3_aa: CASTNPNRTYEQYF
v_call: TRBV5-6; j_call: TRBJ2-1; clone_size: -; d_call: -; cdr3_nt: TGTGCCAGCAGCTCCGGATCAGAAAGCGATGAGCAGTTCTTC; cdr3_aa: CASSSGSESDEQFF
v_call: TRBV12-3/TRBV12-4; j_call: TRBJ2-3; clone_size: -; d_call: TRBD2; cdr3_nt: TGTGCCAGCAGCGCCCTGGGGGGGACTAGTGCAGATACGCAGTATTTT; cdr3_aa: CASSALGGTSADTQYF